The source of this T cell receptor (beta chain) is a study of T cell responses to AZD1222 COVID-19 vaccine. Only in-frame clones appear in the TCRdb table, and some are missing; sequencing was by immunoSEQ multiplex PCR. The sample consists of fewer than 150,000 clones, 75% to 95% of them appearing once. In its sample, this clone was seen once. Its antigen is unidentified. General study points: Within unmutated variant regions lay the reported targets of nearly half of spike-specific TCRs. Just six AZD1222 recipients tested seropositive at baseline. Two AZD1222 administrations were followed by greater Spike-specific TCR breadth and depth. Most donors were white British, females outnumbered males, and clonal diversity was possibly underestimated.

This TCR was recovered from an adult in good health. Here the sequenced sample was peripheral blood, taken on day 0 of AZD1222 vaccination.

CDR3 loop: CASSRRASGSGNTGELFF. DNA of the CDR3: TGTGCCAGCAGCCGTCGGGCCAGCGGGAGTGGGAACACCGGGGAGCTGTTTTTT. The chain couples TRBV11-3 to TRBJ2-2, with 8 bases identical to TRBD2. Germline-derived CDR1 and CDR2 are SGHNT and YENEEA. V lost 5 bases to trimming and J lost 1 base; unmatched junction nucleotides: 12. The CDR3 consists of 18 residues.